What follows are 9 T cell receptor beta chains derived from one specimen sequenced in a study of blood T cell repertoires in COVID-19. Some clones are missing from TCRdb's copy, which holds only in-frame ones; the method was immunoSEQ multiplex PCR. The data contain 350,000 to 400,000 clones, more than 75% of them singletons. Material for sequencing was PBMCs or T cells enriched from blood (not recorded which). Receptors originate from a young woman who had recovered from COVID-19.

The rearrangement links TRBV2 to TRBJ1-2; unclear D gene. The germline CDR1 and CDR2 sequences are SNHLY and FYNNEI. Trimming took off 6 bases at V and 5 bases at J, with 10 bases between the two ends. This CDR3 is 12 amino acids long. The CDR3 nucleotides read TGTGCCAGCAGGCGAGGAGGTTATGGCTACACCTTC. Residues: CASRRGGYGYTF. Drawing the rest from reference TRBV2 and TRBJ1-2, the complete variable domain is EPEVTQTPSHQVTQMGQEVILRCVPISNHLYFYWYRQILGQKVEFLVSFYNNEISEKSEIFDDQFSVERPDGSNFTLKIRSTKLEDSAMYFCASRRGGYGYTFGSGTRLTVV.

This clone was observed a handful of times. The chain links TRBV29-1 to TRBJ2-2, with D tentatively TRBD2 (6 bases). With 7 bases removed from V and 2 bases from J, the gap between germline ends came to 11 bases. CDR3 length: 13 residues. The germline V gene has CDR1 SQVTM and CDR2 ANQGSEA. The CDR3 region has the DNA TGCAGCGCTGGGACTTCAAACACCGGGGAGCTGTTTTTT. This codes for CSAGTSNTGELFF.

The rearrangement links TRBV7-9 to TRBJ1-1; weak D call: TRBD1 (6 bases). Between the trimmed V and J ends, which lost 2 bases and 0 bases, there was a span of 10 bases. This CDR3 contains 15 residues. Germline V CDR1 and CDR2: SEHNR, FQNEAQ (reference sequence). CDR3 protein: CASSLFRGMNTEAFF. The DNA for the CDR3 is TGTGCCAGCAGCTTATTTAGGGGGATGAACACTGAAGCTTTCTTT.

The chain has TRBV5-1 and TRBJ2-7; 8 nucleotides match TRBD1. CDR1 and CDR2 (germline): SGHRS, YFSETQ. The CDR3 loop spans 16 amino acids. Losses at the gene ends were 0 bases for V and 0 bases for J; bases not matched to a gene: 5. CDR3 nucleotide sequence: TGCGCCAGCAGCTTGGCAGGGGACAGGCCCTCCTACGAGCAGTACTTC. Amino acid sequence: CASSLAGDRPSYEQYF.

This rearrangement joins TRBV11-2 to TRBJ2-3; D not certain. The CDR3 covers 16 residues. Germline values: CDR1 SGHAT, CDR2 FQNNGV. Trimming took 1 base from V and 4 from J, leaving 15 bases between them. The CDR3 nucleotides are TGTGCCAGCAGCTTAGTCGTTGGTTCAGGCCCAGATACGCAGTATTTT. As protein: CASSLVVGSGPDTQYF.

The genes are TRBV5-8 and TRBJ1-1, with a possible D match to TRBD1 (6 bases). The CDR3 contains 16 residues. Trimming took 5 bases from V and 5 from J, leaving 22 bases between them. Germline V gene sequence: CDR1 SGHTS, CDR2 YDEGEE. CDR3 sequence reads: CASRLSTGGRGTEAFF. DNA for the CDR3: TGTGCCAGCAGACTCAGTACCGGGGGGCGAGGGACTGAAGCTTTCTTT.

The V gene is TRBV30, the J gene TRBJ2-4; D remains ambiguous. CDR1 is GTSNPN and CDR2 is SVGIG in the germline V gene (reference sequence). This CDR3 is 16 amino acids long. V lost 3 bases and J 0 bases, leaving 15 bases between the germline ends. This CDR3 is CAWSNPALLAKNIQYF. CDR3 DNA: TGTGCCTGGAGCAATCCCGCCTTACTAGCCAAAAACATTCAGTACTTC. Full variable domain (remainder filled in from reference TRBV30 and TRBJ2-4): SQTIHQWPATLVQPVGSPLSLECTVEGTSNPNLYWYRQAAGRGLQLLFYSVGIGQISSEVPQNLSASRPQDRQFILSSKKLLLSDSGFYLCAWSNPALLAKNIQYFGAGTRLSVL.

J is TRBJ2-1 and V is TRBV6-2 or TRBV6-3, with TRBD1 matching 8 bases. With V trimmed by 4 bases and J by 8 bases, 13 bases remained unmatched. There are 16 residues in the CDR3. Germline CDR1 is MNHEY and CDR2 is SVGEGT. The CDR3, as DNA: TGTGCCAGCAGTTTTTATCCGGGACAGGCGGTGGATGAGCAGTTCTTC. It codes for CASSFYPGQAVDEQFF.

This clone was seen only once. This chain uses TRBV7-9 with TRBJ1-2; TRBD1 is a possible D gene (5 bases). The CDR3 runs 14 residues. The germline gives CDR1 SEHNR, CDR2 FQNEAQ (reference sequence). Trimming shortened V by 3 bases and J by 4 bases, and 12 bases separated the two germline ends. CDR3 residues: CASSFLSGFYGYTF. The CDR3 DNA reads as TGTGCCAGCAGCTTCCTATCAGGGTTCTATGGCTACACCTTC.